The 28 T cell receptor beta chains below were found in one sample sequenced in a study of vaccination and CD4 T cells after COVID-19. Their specific antigens are unknown. Treatment noted: roughly nine-day PBMC culture with coronavirus spike peptide pools or control peptides (ViraFEST assay). Sequencing of the DNA from cultured CD4+ T cells was carried out with the Oncomine TCR Beta short-read assay. TCRdb independently ran MiXCR on the PCR reads; one entry per CDR3 protein. This sample has roughly 20,000 distinct CDR3 sequences, with approximately 42% found just once. Sequenced here: CD4+ T cells from blood, cultured in vitro, sampled before SARS-CoV-2 vaccination. These receptors were taken from a human donor who received a COVID-19 vaccine.

This clonotype was seen a handful of times. This rearrangement joins TRBV25-1 to TRBJ1-1; maybe TRBD1 (6 bases). In germline, CDR1 is MGHDK, CDR2 SYGVNS. V lost 2 bases and J 7 bases, leaving 17 bases between the germline ends. The CDR3 spans 15 residues. CDR3 residues: CASSERGYVDSEAFF. Written as DNA, the CDR3 is TGTGCCAGCAGTGAAAGGGGGTACGTGGACAGTGAAGCTTTCTTT.

This clonotype has a handful of counts. The rearrangement links TRBV7-2 to TRBJ2-3; D call uncertain. The V end was cut by 1 base, the J end by 4 bases, with 9 bases between. Germline V gene lookup returns CDR1 SGHTA and CDR2 FQGNSA. The CDR3 is 14 residues long. The CDR3 DNA sequence: TGTGCCAGCAGCTTAGGCTCCGCTGCAGATACGCAGTATTTT. Its translation: CASSLGSAADTQYF.

The CDR3 here is CASSPQTGPNEQFF. CDR3 in DNA: TGTGCCAGCTCACCACAAACAGGGCCGAATGAGCAGTTCTTC. This chain joins TRBV18 and TRBJ2-1, with a tentative D call TRBD1 (6 bases). Germline V CDR1 and CDR2: KGHSH, LQKENI. This CDR3 comprises 14 residues. V gave up 1 base and J gave up 7 bases, with 11 bases separating them.

This chain uses TRBV11-2 with TRBJ2-5, with TRBD1 matching 8 bases. CDR3 size: 15 residues. Germline loops: CDR1 SGHAT, CDR2 FQNNGV. V lost 6 bases, J lost 7 bases, and 13 bases stayed unmatched. CDR3 amino acids: CASSPGGGSWRTQYF. The CDR3 DNA is TGTGCCAGCAGTCCAGGGGGCGGATCCTGGCGGACCCAGTACTTC.

This rearrangement joins TRBV2 to TRBJ1-2; D unclear. This CDR3 is 12 amino acids long. Between the trimmed V and J ends, which lost 6 bases and 4 bases, there was a span of 9 bases. The germline V gene encodes CDR1 SNHLY and CDR2 FYNNEI. The CDR3: CASSEPTYGYTF. CDR3 DNA: TGTGCCAGCAGCGAGCCTACCTATGGCTACACCTTC.

The rearrangement uses TRBV20-1 and TRBJ2-3; D is perhaps TRBD1 or TRBD2 (5 bases each). Germline V CDR1 and CDR2: DFQATT, SNEGSKA (reference sequence). There are 16 residues in the CDR3. The V end lost 0 bases, the J end lost 2 bases, and 15 bases lay between the germline ends. The CDR3 loop reads CSARDGWQGATDTQYF. The CDR3 nucleotides are TGCAGTGCTAGAGATGGTTGGCAGGGAGCCACAGATACGCAGTATTTT.

This clonotype came up a few times. The gene calls are TRBV7-9 and TRBJ1-5; D is ambiguous. V shed 2 bases and J shed 0 bases, with 11 bases lying between them. This CDR3 has 16 amino acids. The V gene's germline CDR1 is SEHNR and CDR2 FQNEAQ (reference sequence). The CDR3 nucleotides read TGTGCCAGCAGCTTAACTCCTGACTCTAGCAATCAGCCCCAGCATTTT. Encoded protein: CASSLTPDSSNQPQHF.

V gene TRBV7-3 combines with J gene TRBJ1-1, with a weak D call TRBD1 (6 bases). CDR1 is SGHTA, CDR2 FQGTGA, per germline. V lost 5 bases and J lost 8, with 12 bases in between. The CDR3 covers 12 residues. The CDR3 is CASSQTGGEAFF. CDR3 coding DNA: TGTGCCAGCAGCCAAACCGGGGGCGAAGCTTTCTTT.

The genes are TRBV7-9 and TRBJ2-7, with D unresolved. The length of the CDR3 is 12 residues. Trimming shortened V by 1 base and J by 6 bases, and 7 bases separated the two germline ends. CDR1 is SEHNR and CDR2 is FQNEAQ in the germline V gene (reference sequence). The CDR3 loop reads CASSLEGLEQYF. DNA for the CDR3: TGTGCCAGCAGCTTAGAAGGGCTCGAGCAGTACTTC.

This chain uses TRBV6-4 with TRBJ1-2, with a weak D call TRBD1 (5 bases). Germline CDR1 reads MRHNA; CDR2 reads SNTAGT. Trimming took off 5 bases at V and 4 bases at J, with 17 bases between the two ends. The length of the CDR3 is 15 residues. In DNA, the CDR3 is TGTGCCAGCAGTACCGCGCTGGGGCAGATCTATGGCTACACCTTC. Translating gives CASSTALGQIYGYTF.

The chain has TRBV2 and TRBJ2-1; 7 nucleotides align to TRBD2. V lost 5 bases to trimming and J lost 7 bases; unmatched junction nucleotides: 8. Looked up from germline, CDR1 is SNHLY and CDR2 is FYNNEI. This CDR3 is built from 14 residues. CDR3 sequence: CASSPAGDRNEQFF. CDR3 nucleotide sequence: TGTGCCAGCAGTCCGGCGGGGGATCGTAATGAGCAGTTCTTC.

The rearrangement links TRBV5-1 to TRBJ2-5; 7 bases are shared with TRBD2. Trimming at V came to 2 bases and at J to 5 bases, leaving 6 bases not matched to a gene. The CDR3 runs to 14 residues. CDR1 is SGHRS, CDR2 YFSETQ, per germline. CDR3 in amino acids: CASSFWEGQETQYF. In DNA, the CDR3 is TGCGCCAGCAGCTTTTGGGAGGGGCAGGAGACCCAGTACTTC.

This clonotype was recorded only once. This chain connects TRBV24-1 to TRBJ2-5; D is unclear. The CDR3 length is 13 residues. The V end lost 5 bases, the J end lost 1 base, and 7 bases lay between the germline ends. Germline CDR1 reads KGHDR; CDR2 reads SFDVKD. The DNA for the CDR3 is TGTGCCACCAGTGTAGGCAGCCAAGAGACCCAGTACTTC. It is translated as CATSVGSQETQYF.

J is TRBJ2-1 and V is TRBV21-1. TRBV21-1 is tagged as a pseudogene. CDR3 length: 12 amino acids. Here the CDR3 reads CASVAVNNEQFF. CDR3 nucleotide sequence: TGTGCCAGCGTCGCGGTAAACAATGAGCAGTTCTTC.

V gene TRBV27 combines with J gene TRBJ1-2, with 7 bases identical to TRBD1. The germline V gene has CDR1 MNHEY and CDR2 SMNVEV (reference sequence). The CDR3 sequence is 13 residues long. V lost 5 bases, J lost 5 bases, and 5 bases stayed unmatched. CDR3 coding DNA: TGTGCCAGCAGTCAGAACAGGGGATATGGCTACACCTTC. This gives the protein CASSQNRGYGYTF.

This rearrangement joins TRBV6-1 to TRBJ2-7; 7 bases map to TRBD1. V was clipped by 6 bases and J by 0 bases; unmatched bases: 5. Germline values: CDR1 MNHNS, CDR2 SASEGT. CDR3 length: 14 amino acids. CDR3 coding DNA: TGTGCCAGCAGATTTGGACAGGACTCCTACGAGCAGTACTTC. This codes for CASRFGQDSYEQYF.

V usage is TRBV7-9 and J usage is TRBJ2-7; D may be TRBD2 (6 bases). This CDR3 region has 13 residues. Trimming pared 1 base from V and 7 bases from J, leaving 11 bases between. The V gene's germline CDR1 is SEHNR and CDR2 FQNEAQ (reference sequence). Written as DNA, the CDR3 is TGTGCCAGCAGCTTAGGCAGGGCGGGGGAGCAGTACTTC. It specifies CASSLGRAGEQYF. Full variable domain (outside the CDR3, taken from reference TRBV7-9 and TRBJ2-7): DTGVSQNPRHKITKRGQNVTFRCDPISEHNRLYWYRQTLGQGPEFLTYFQNEAQLEKSRLLSDRFSAERPKGSFSTLEIQRTEQGDSAMYLCASSLGRAGEQYFGPGTRLTVT.

The chain is built from TRBV7-4 and TRBJ1-2, with a tentative D call TRBD1 (5 bases). Trimming cost V 5 bases and J 4 bases, with 17 bases left between them. This CDR3 comprises 15 residues. The germline V gene encodes CDR1 SGHVT and CDR2 SQSDAQ. The CDR3 region is CASSVGIGAVYGYTF. CDR3 nucleotide sequence: TGTGCCAGCAGCGTAGGAATAGGGGCAGTCTATGGCTACACCTTC. The full variable domain, rest sourced from reference TRBV7-4 and TRBJ1-2, is GAGVSQSPRYKVAKRGRDVALRCDSISGHVTLYWYRQTLGQGSEVLTYSQSDAQRDKSGRPSGRFSAERPERSVSTLKIQRTEQGDSAVYLCASSVGIGAVYGYTFGSGTRLTVV.

V gene TRBV12-5 combines with J gene TRBJ1-6; 7 nucleotides align to TRBD1. Trimming took 4 bases from V and 5 from J; bases not matched to a gene: 2. This CDR3 contains 14 residues. CDR1 and CDR2 from the germline V gene are LGHNT and FRNRAP. CDR3 sequence: CASGSDRDNSPLHF. The CDR3 DNA follows: TGTGCTAGTGGTTCCGACAGGGATAATTCACCCCTCCACTTT.

The chain's CDR3 is CASSFARTHIQETQYF. As DNA, the CDR3 is TGTGCCAGCAGCTTTGCCCGGACACACATCCAAGAGACCCAGTACTTC. The V call is TRBV11-2, the J call TRBJ2-5; possibly TRBD1 for D (5 bases). V was cut by 3 bases and J by 1 base, with 15 bases left in between. CDR3 length equals 16 residues. Germline CDR1 and CDR2: SGHAT and FQNNGV.

The chain uses TRBV30 and TRBJ2-3; TRBD1 might be the D (6 bases). Trimming shortened V by 3 bases and J by 0 bases, and 16 bases separated the two germline ends. The CDR3 is 16 amino acids. Germline CDR1 and CDR2: GTSNPN and SVGIG (reference sequence). CDR3 in DNA: TGTGCCTGGAGCGATAACAGGGATGCGAGCACAGATACGCAGTATTTT. Its protein product is CAWSDNRDASTDTQYF.

V and J are TRBV2 and TRBJ2-4; 7 nucleotides align to TRBD1. This CDR3 contains 16 residues. CDR1 and CDR2 (germline): SNHLY, FYNNEI. J gave up 0 bases and V 6 bases, and 8 bases lay outside the gene matches. DNA of the CDR3: TGTGCCAGCAGGAGGGGGACAGAAATAGCCAAAAACATTCAGTACTTC. Its translation is CASRRGTEIAKNIQYF.

This clonotype appeared a few times. The chain joins TRBV15 to TRBJ2-5; 7 bases fit TRBD2. The germline V gene encodes CDR1 LNHNV and CDR2 YYDKDF (reference sequence). The CDR3 consists of 15 residues. V lost 1 base, J lost 3 bases, and 5 bases stayed unmatched. In DNA form, the CDR3 reads TGTGCCACCAGCAGAGGCCTAGCGGATAAAGAGACCCAGTACTTC. It specifies CATSRGLADKETQYF. The full variable domain, its missing parts supplied by reference TRBV15 and TRBJ2-5, is DAMVIQNPRYQVTQFGKPVTLSCSQTLNHNVMYWYQQKSSQAPKLLFHYYDKDFNNEADTPDNFQSRRPNTSFCFLDIRSPGLGDTAMYLCATSRGLADKETQYFGPGTRLLVL.

V is TRBV30 and J is TRBJ1-2, with 7 bases identical to TRBD1. V dropped 5 bases and J dropped 4; count of bases not matched to a gene: 13. The germline CDR1 and CDR2 sequences are GTSNPN and SVGIG (reference sequence). The CDR3 contains 15 residues. CDR3 DNA sequence: TGTGCCTGGGACAGGGATAACGAGGGGTCCTATGGCTACACCTTC. Encoded protein: CAWDRDNEGSYGYTF.

The chain is built from TRBV5-1 and TRBJ2-3; D may be TRBD2 (5 bases). Germline V gene data show CDR1 as SGHRS and CDR2 as YFSETQ. V was pared by 5 bases and J by 7 bases, with 17 bases between. The CDR3 consists of 14 residues. The CDR3 DNA reads TGCGCCAGCAGGCGGGCCGGAGTGGTGTATACGCAGTATTTT. Amino acids: CASRRAGVVYTQYF.

The chain employs TRBV30 and TRBJ2-5, with TRBD2 matching 12 bases. With 3 bases clipped from V and 9 bases from J, the junction kept 8 bases outside the gene matches. The CDR3 consists of 14 residues. CDR1 and CDR2 (germline): GTSNPN, SVGIG (reference sequence). The CDR3, as DNA: TGTGCCTGGAGCCCCGGGCTAGCGGGGGGGGCCCAGTACTTC. This translates into CAWSPGLAGGAQYF. The full variable domain, completed using reference TRBV30 and TRBJ2-5, is SQTIHQWPATLVQPVGSPLSLECTVEGTSNPNLYWYRQAAGRGLQLLFYSVGIGQISSEVPQNLSASRPQDRQFILSSKKLLLSDSGFYLCAWSPGLAGGAQYFGPGTRLLVL.

This chain links TRBV25-1 with TRBJ2-2; D unclear. CDR3 length: 14 residues. Germline CDR1 MGHDK, CDR2 SYGVNS. The germline V and J ends were trimmed by 1 base and 1 base, with 4 bases remaining between them. The CDR3 DNA reads as TGTGCCAGCAGTGAATTAGGGAACACCGGGGAGCTGTTTTTT. Residues: CASSELGNTGELFF.

J is TRBJ1-1 and V is TRBV11-3; D remains ambiguous. Germline lookup yields CDR1 SGHNT and CDR2 YENEEA. Trimming removed 2 bases at V and 1 base at J, with 8 bases between. The CDR3 contains 14 residues. The CDR3: CASSLRSPNTEAFF. Here the CDR3 DNA reads TGTGCCAGCAGCTTAAGGTCTCCGAACACTGAAGCTTTCTTT.